A selection of T cell receptor beta chains follows, all from one sample in a study of CD8+CD57+ T cells in acquired aplastic anemia. TCRdb re-derived calls from the reads in MiXCR, one entry per CDR3 protein. The sample consists of some 180,000 distinct CDR3 sequences, 45% to 50% of them appearing once. The sequencing input was sorted CD4+, CD8+, or CD8+CD57+ T cells (not recorded which) from PBMCs. The receptors here all came from a human donor in good health. The CDR3 runs from the conserved cysteine through the conserved F or W. Each record gives: D gene, clone size, V gene, J gene, CDR3 protein, CDR3 DNA. D genes are given only for firm matches. Rows give clone size only sometimes, using once, few, many, or a class for an expanded clone.

>-|once|TRBV24-1|TRBJ1-5
CATSVRGASQPQHF
TGTGCCACCAGTGTCAGGGGCGCGAGTCAGCCCCAGCATTTT
>-|-|TRBV15|TRBJ1-3
CATSRHRAEGSGNTIYF
TGTGCCACCAGCAGGCACCGGGCGGAGGGGTCGGGAAACACCATATATTTT
>TRBD2|-|TRBV29-1|TRBJ2-1
CSVGTSGRDSSYNEQFF
TGCAGCGTTGGGACTAGCGGGAGGGACAGCTCCTACAATGAGCAGTTCTTC
>TRBD1|many|TRBV20-1|TRBJ2-7
CSVLQGNYEQYF
TGCAGTGTCTTACAGGGGAACTACGAGCAGTACTTC
>-|-|TRBV20-1|TRBJ2-1
CSAGWWRAAGEQFF
TGCAGTGCTGGATGGTGGCGAGCGGCGGGTGAGCAGTTCTTC
>TRBD1|-|TRBV7-3|TRBJ1-1
CASSQGQGPVNTEAFF
TGTGCCAGCAGCCAAGGACAGGGGCCTGTGAACACTGAAGCTTTCTTT
>TRBD2|-|TRBV4-2|TRBJ2-2
CASSQVAGRPNTGELFF
TGTGCCAGCAGCCAAGTTGCCGGGAGGCCGAACACCGGGGAGCTGTTTTTT
>TRBD2|many|TRBV7-8|TRBJ2-5
CASSLVGLATETQYF
TGTGCCAGCAGCTTAGTAGGACTAGCCACGGAGACCCAGTACTTC
>-|-|TRBV6-2/TRBV6-3|TRBJ2-4
CASSRGRLGIAKNIQYF
TGTGCCAGCAGTAGGGGACGGCTGGGGATAGCCAAAAACATTCAGTACTTC
>TRBD1|many|TRBV15|TRBJ2-3
CATSRADSSGGADTQYF
TGTGCCACCAGCAGGGCGGACAGTTCAGGGGGCGCAGATACGCAGTATTTT
>TRBD1|many|TRBV5-1|TRBJ2-6
CASSPGQVLPGANVLTF
TGCGCCAGCAGCCCGGGACAGGTGTTGCCTGGGGCCAACGTCCTGACTTTC
>TRBD1|many|TRBV2|TRBJ1-2
CASSPGTANYGYTF
TGTGCCAGCAGTCCCGGGACAGCTAACTATGGCTACACCTTC
>-|-|TRBV29-1|TRBJ2-1
CSLAMSDNEQFF
TGCAGCCTTGCCATGTCCGACAATGAGCAGTTCTTC
>-|-|TRBV20-1|TRBJ1-1
CSASIATGKTEAFF
TGCAGTGCCAGCATCGCCACAGGGAAAACTGAAGCTTTCTTT
>TRBD1|-|TRBV7-3|TRBJ1-6
CASSLGQGLTPLRF
TGTGCCAGCAGCTTGGGACAGGGTCTGACACCCCTCCGCTTT
>TRBD1|-|TRBV15|TRBJ2-1
CATLTGTAYNEQFF
TGTGCCACCCTTACCGGGACAGCATACAATGAGCAGTTCTTC
>TRBD1|few|TRBV7-2|TRBJ1-3
CASSQTDRVRNTIYF
TGTGCCAGCAGCCAAACTGACAGGGTTAGAAACACCATATATTTT
>-|-|TRBV29-1|TRBJ1-2
CSVGGFDYGYTF
TGCAGCGTTGGTGGATTTGACTATGGCTACACCTTC
>TRBD1|-|TRBV28|TRBJ1-2
CASRYLGTGYGYTF
TGTGCCAGCAGGTACCTGGGGACAGGGTATGGCTACACCTTC
>-|many|TRBV4-1|TRBJ1-5
CASSQDRRQGNQPQHF
TGCGCCAGCAGCCAAGATAGGAGGCAGGGCAATCAGCCCCAGCATTTT
>TRBD1|-|TRBV2|TRBJ2-7
CASSDPPGQTYEQYF
TGTGCCAGCAGTGACCCGCCGGGACAGACCTACGAGCAGTACTTC
>-|-|TRBV28|TRBJ1-4
CASSPRTVNNEKLFF
TGTGCCAGCAGTCCCAGGACGGTTAATAATGAAAAACTGTTTTTT
>TRBD2|-|TRBV12-3/TRBV12-4|TRBJ2-5
CASSLLAGVEETQYF
TGTGCCAGCAGTTTACTAGCGGGAGTAGAAGAGACCCAGTACTTC
>-|many|TRBV25-1|TRBJ2-7
CASSVQGYEQYF
TGTGCCAGCAGTGTCCAGGGTTACGAGCAGTACTTC
>-|-|TRBV20-1|TRBJ2-7
CSASVLSYEQYF
TGCAGTGCTAGTGTGCTTTCCTACGAGCAGTACTTC
>-|medium-sized|TRBV10-3|TRBJ1-6
CAISEDSPSPLHF
TGTGCCATCAGTGAGGACAGCCCTTCACCCCTCCACTTT
>-|-|TRBV2|TRBJ1-5
CARGTANSNQPQHF
TGTGCCAGGGGGACTGCTAATAGCAATCAGCCCCAGCATTTT
>-|many|TRBV12-3/TRBV12-4|TRBJ2-7
CASTGSWRGSYEQYF
TGTGCCAGCACCGGTAGTTGGCGGGGTTCCTACGAGCAGTACTTC
>TRBD1|-|TRBV2|TRBJ2-5
CASRWTGPNQPQYF
TGTGCCAGCAGGTGGACAGGGCCCAATCAGCCCCAGTACTTC
>TRBD2|-|TRBV28|TRBJ2-7
CASSTGTSGSPRREQYF
TGTGCCAGCAGTACCGGGACTAGCGGGAGTCCCCGTAGGGAGCAGTACTTC
>TRBD1|few|TRBV20-1|TRBJ2-7
CSAKGQGAGEQYF
TGCAGTGCCAAGGGACAGGGGGCGGGAGAGCAGTACTTC
>TRBD2|-|TRBV2|TRBJ2-5
CASSETGSSGATQYF
TGTGCCAGCAGTGAAACAGGGTCTAGCGGGGCGACCCAGTACTTC
>-|many|TRBV12-3/TRBV12-4|TRBJ1-1
CASSLTAGTNTEAFF
TGTGCCAGCAGTTTGACCGCCGGGACGAACACTGAAGCTTTCTTT
>TRBD2|-|TRBV12-3/TRBV12-4|TRBJ2-1
CASRSSGSGGRGEQFF
TGTGCCAGCAGATCTTCTGGTAGCGGGGGCCGAGGTGAGCAGTTCTTC
>TRBD1|many|TRBV5-1|TRBJ2-7
CASSFRQGSITEQYF
TGCGCCAGCAGCTTCCGACAGGGATCTATTACGGAGCAGTACTTC
>-|many|TRBV5-1|TRBJ2-7
CASSLAGWPYEQYF
TGCGCCAGCAGCTTGGCGGGGTGGCCCTACGAGCAGTACTTC
>-|few|TRBV29-1|TRBJ2-2
CSVGQRGVGELFF
TGCAGCGTTGGACAGAGGGGAGTCGGGGAGCTGTTTTTT
>-|many|TRBV20-1|TRBJ1-1
CSAGGLSGAFF
TGCAGTGCGGGGGGACTGTCGGGGGCTTTCTTT
>-|many|TRBV28|TRBJ1-6
CASSLPGRLNSPLHF
TGTGCCAGCAGTTTACCAGGACGGTTGAATTCACCCCTCCACTTT
>-|-|TRBV10-3|TRBJ1-1
CAISIDTLNTEAFF
TGTGCCATCAGTATAGACACCTTGAACACTGAAGCTTTCTTT